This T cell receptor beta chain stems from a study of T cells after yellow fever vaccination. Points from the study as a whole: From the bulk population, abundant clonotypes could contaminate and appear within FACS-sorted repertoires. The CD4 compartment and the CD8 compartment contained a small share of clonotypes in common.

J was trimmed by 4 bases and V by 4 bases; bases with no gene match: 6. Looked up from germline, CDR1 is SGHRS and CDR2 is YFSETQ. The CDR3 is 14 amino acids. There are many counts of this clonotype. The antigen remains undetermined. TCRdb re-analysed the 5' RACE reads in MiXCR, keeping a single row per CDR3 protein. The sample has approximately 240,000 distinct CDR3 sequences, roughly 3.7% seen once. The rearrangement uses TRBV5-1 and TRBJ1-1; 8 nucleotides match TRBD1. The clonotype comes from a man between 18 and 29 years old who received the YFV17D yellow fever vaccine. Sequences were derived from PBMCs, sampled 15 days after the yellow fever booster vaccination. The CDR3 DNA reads TGCGCCAGCAGCCCGACAGGGGTGGTCACTGAAGCTTTCTTT. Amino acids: CASSPTGVVTEAFF.